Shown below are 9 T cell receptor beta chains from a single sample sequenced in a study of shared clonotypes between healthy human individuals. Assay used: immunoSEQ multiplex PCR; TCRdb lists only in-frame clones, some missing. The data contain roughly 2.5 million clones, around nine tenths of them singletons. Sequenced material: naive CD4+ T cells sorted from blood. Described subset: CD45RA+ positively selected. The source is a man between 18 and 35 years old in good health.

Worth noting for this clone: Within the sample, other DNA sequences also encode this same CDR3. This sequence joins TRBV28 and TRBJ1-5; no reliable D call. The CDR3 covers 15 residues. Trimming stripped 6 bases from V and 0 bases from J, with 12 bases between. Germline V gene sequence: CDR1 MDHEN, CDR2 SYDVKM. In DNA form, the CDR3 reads TGTGCCAGCAGCCTGGGCAGGAGTAGCAATCAGCCCCAGCATTTT. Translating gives CASSLGRSSNQPQHF. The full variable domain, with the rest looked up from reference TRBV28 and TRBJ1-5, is DVKVTQSSRYLVKRTGEKVFLECVQDMDHENMFWYRQDPGLGLRLIYFSYDVKMKEKGDIPEGYSVSREKKERFSLILESASTNQTSMYLCASSLGRSSNQPQHFGDGTRLSIL.

The CDR3: CSALLPGQENTEAFF. CDR3 DNA sequence: TGCAGCGCTCTCTTACCGGGACAGGAGAACACTGAAGCTTTCTTT. The chain has TRBV29-1 and TRBJ1-1; the match to TRBD1 covers 8 bases. CDR1 and CDR2 (germline): SQVTM, ANQGSEA. The V gene end was trimmed by 7 bases and the J gene end by 1 base; junction bases not matched to a gene: 11. The CDR3 has 15 amino acids.

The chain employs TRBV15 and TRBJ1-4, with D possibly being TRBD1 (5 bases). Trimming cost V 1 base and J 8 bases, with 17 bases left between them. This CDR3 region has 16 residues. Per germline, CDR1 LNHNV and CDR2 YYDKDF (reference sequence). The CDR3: CATSRAKVGAREKLFF. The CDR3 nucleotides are TGTGCCACCAGCAGAGCTAAGGTTGGGGCCCGGGAAAAACTGTTTTTT. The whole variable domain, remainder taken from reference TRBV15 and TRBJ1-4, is DAMVIQNPRYQVTQFGKPVTLSCSQTLNHNVMYWYQQKSSQAPKLLFHYYDKDFNNEADTPDNFQSRRPNTSFCFLDIRSPGLGDTAMYLCATSRAKVGAREKLFFGSGTQLSVL.

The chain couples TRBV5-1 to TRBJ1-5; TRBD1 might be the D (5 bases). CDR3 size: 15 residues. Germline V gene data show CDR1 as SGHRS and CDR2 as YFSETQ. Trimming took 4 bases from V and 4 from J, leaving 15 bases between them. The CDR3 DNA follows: TGCGCCAGCAGCCCGGGATCAGGGAAGAATCAGCCCCAGCATTTT. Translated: CASSPGSGKNQPQHF.

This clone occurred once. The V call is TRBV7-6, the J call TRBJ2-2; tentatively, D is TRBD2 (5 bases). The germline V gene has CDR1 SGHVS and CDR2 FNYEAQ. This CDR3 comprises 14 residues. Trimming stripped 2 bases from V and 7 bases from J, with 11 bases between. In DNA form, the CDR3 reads TGTGCCAGCAGCTTATGGGAGCTTAGCGGGGAGCTGTTTTTT. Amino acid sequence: CASSLWELSGELFF.

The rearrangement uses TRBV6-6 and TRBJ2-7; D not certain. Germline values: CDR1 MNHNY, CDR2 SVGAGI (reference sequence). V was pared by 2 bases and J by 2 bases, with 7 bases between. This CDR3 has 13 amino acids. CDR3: CASSYEAAYEQYF. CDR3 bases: TGTGCCAGCAGTTACGAGGCTGCCTACGAGCAGTACTTC.

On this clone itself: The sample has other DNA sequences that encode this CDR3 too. The CDR3 DNA is TGCGCCAGCAGCTTTGACGGAGTGAACACTGAAGCTTTCTTT. Its protein is CASSFDGVNTEAFF. This chain connects TRBV5-1 to TRBJ1-1, with D unresolved. V dropped 2 bases and J dropped 0 bases, with 8 bases sitting between them. In germline, CDR1 is SGHRS, CDR2 YFSETQ. This CDR3 has 14 residues.

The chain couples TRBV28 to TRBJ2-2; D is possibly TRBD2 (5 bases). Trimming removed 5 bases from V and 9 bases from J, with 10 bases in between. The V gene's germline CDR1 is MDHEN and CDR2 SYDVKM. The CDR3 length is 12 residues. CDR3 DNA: TGTGCCAGCAGTCTAGACGGGAGGGAGCTGTTTTTT. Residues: CASSLDGRELFF. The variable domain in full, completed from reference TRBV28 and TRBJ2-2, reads DVKVTQSSRYLVKRTGEKVFLECVQDMDHENMFWYRQDPGLGLRLIYFSYDVKMKEKGDIPEGYSVSREKKERFSLILESASTNQTSMYLCASSLDGRELFFGEGSRLTVL.

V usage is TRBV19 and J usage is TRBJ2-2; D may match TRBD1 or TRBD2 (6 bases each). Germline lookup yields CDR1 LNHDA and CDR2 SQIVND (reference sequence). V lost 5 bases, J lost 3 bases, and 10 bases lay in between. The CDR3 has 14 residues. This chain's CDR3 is CASSVRGDTGELFF. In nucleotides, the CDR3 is TGTGCCAGTAGTGTTAGGGGGGACACCGGGGAGCTGTTTTTT.